This T cell receptor beta chain appears in the sequencing data of a study of technical replicates of blood from a handful of donors. TCRdb's copy holds only in-frame clones and misses some; the assay was immunoSEQ multiplex PCR. Of 65,000 to 90,000 clones in the sample, around 90% were seen once. Input material: T cells isolated from PBMCs. The sequence derives from a human donor in good health.

CDR3 sequence reads: CASSQSKGVRALSTDTQYF. The CDR3 DNA reads TGCGCCAGCAGCCAATCAAAGGGGGTTCGGGCTCTTAGCACAGATACGCAGTATTTT. The V and J genes are TRBV4-1 and TRBJ2-3; tentatively, D is TRBD1 (6 bases). Germline-derived CDR1 and CDR2 are MGHRA and YSYEKL. This CDR3 contains 19 residues. Deletions cut 2 bases from V and 0 bases from J, with 21 bases between.